These T cell receptor beta chains were read from a single sample in a study of T cell responses to AZD1222 COVID-19 vaccine. The table came from immunoSEQ multiplex PCR; TCRdb's copy has only in-frame clones and leaves some out. The sample carries 90,000 to 95,000 clones, over 75% recorded once. Sequencing was performed on peripheral blood, taken on day 0 of AZD1222 vaccination. These receptors were taken from an adult in good health. Each CDR3 is given with its conserved first and last residue. D genes are given only for firm matches. Not every row has a clone size; where given, it reads once, few, many or a size class.

v_call	d_call	clone_size	j_call	cdr3_nt	cdr3_aa
TRBV5-1	-	-	TRBJ2-7	TGCGCCAGCAGCCCGAGGGCAGGGGTCTCCTACGAGCAGTACTTC	CASSPRAGVSYEQYF
TRBV20-1	TRBD1	-	TRBJ2-7	TGCAGTGCTAGTACAGGGAAAGGGACAGAGGAGCAGTACTTC	CSASTGKGTEEQYF
TRBV6-5	TRBD1	-	TRBJ1-2	TGTGCCAGCAGTTCCGAAGGGACAGGGGTACGAGGCTACACCTTC	CASSSEGTGVRGYTF
TRBV2	TRBD1	-	TRBJ1-5	TGTGCCAGCAGATCGCAGGGGGCGGGGGTCAATCAGCCCCAGCATTTT	CASRSQGAGVNQPQHF
TRBV10-2	TRBD2	-	TRBJ2-3	TGCGCCAGCAGATCCACGCGGGGGGGCGGTTCAGATACGCAGTATTTT	CASRSTRGGGSDTQYF
TRBV11-3	TRBD1	-	TRBJ2-5	TGTGCCAGCAGGGGCACGGGACAGGGACAAGAGACCCAGTACTTC	CASRGTGQGQETQYF
TRBV30	-	few	TRBJ1-1	TGTGCCTGGATTGGGGGGAATACTGAAGCTTTCTTT	CAWIGGNTEAFF
TRBV6-5	-	-	TRBJ1-1	TGTGCCAGCAGTTACCGGGACCTTAGCTCCACCGGGGCTTTCTTT	CASSYRDLSSTGAFF
TRBV11-2	-	-	TRBJ1-2	TGTGCCAGCAGCTTATTCACGGCTAACTATGGCTACACCTTC	CASSLFTANYGYTF
TRBV2	TRBD2	-	TRBJ2-5	TGTGCCAGCAGTGAACTGGCGGGGGAGGTGGAGACCCAGTACTTC	CASSELAGEVETQYF
TRBV5-1	-	once	TRBJ2-5	TGCGCCAGCAGCTTGGCCTGGAACCCCGAGTCGGGAGAGACCCAGTACTTC	CASSLAWNPESGETQYF
TRBV6-5	TRBD1	-	TRBJ2-1	TGTGCCAGCAGAGGGTACACAGGGGGCAATGAGCAGTTCTTC	CASRGYTGGNEQFF
TRBV6-5	-	-	TRBJ1-5	TGTGCCAGCGGAAATACAGGAGTACAGCCCCAGCATTTT	CASGNTGVQPQHF
TRBV5-1	TRBD1	-	TRBJ1-4	TGCGCCAGCAGCTTGGGACAGGGGATTACTAATGAAAAACTGTTTTTT	CASSLGQGITNEKLFF
TRBV7-9	-	-	TRBJ2-7	TGTGCCAGCAGCTCCAGCGGGCGCGACCGCGAGCAGTACTTC	CASSSSGRDREQYF
TRBV13	-	-	TRBJ2-1	TGTGCCAGCAGCTTATGGGGGATGAATGAGCAGTTCTTC	CASSLWGMNEQFF
TRBV5-1	-	-	TRBJ1-4	TGCGCCAGCAGCCTCCAGACCCTAGGAAATGAAAAACTGTTTTTT	CASSLQTLGNEKLFF
TRBV3-1/TRBV3-2	TRBD1	-	TRBJ1-1	TGTGCCAGCAGCAGGTCACCTACAGGGGCAACGGGTACTGAAGCTTTCTTT	CASSRSPTGATGTEAFF
TRBV5-1	-	once	TRBJ2-3	TGCGCCAGCAGCTTGGGGCAGGGACAAAGGATAGATACGCAGTATTTT	CASSLGQGQRIDTQYF
TRBV7-8	-	-	TRBJ1-1	TGTGCCAGCAGCCCGCATAGCAGGGGCCGAGCTTTCTTT	CASSPHSRGRAFF
TRBV19	-	-	TRBJ1-1	TGTGCCAGTAGTATTTGGGGGGTGAACACTGAAGCTTTCTTT	CASSIWGVNTEAFF
TRBV9	-	-	TRBJ1-1	TGTGCCAGCAGCGCGAGCATTCGGGATCCGAACACTGAAGCTTTCTTT	CASSASIRDPNTEAFF
TRBV5-1	-	once	TRBJ2-5	TGCGCCAGCAGCCCAGGTGGGGGGGGCTCCCAAGAGACCCAGTACTTC	CASSPGGGGSQETQYF
TRBV3-1/TRBV3-2	-	-	TRBJ1-2	TGTGCCAGCAGCCAAGGTTATGGGGGGGCCACCTTC	CASSQGYGGATF
TRBV7-9	-	-	TRBJ2-7	TGTGCCAGCAGCTTAGCGGGGAGAGGGGATCGCGAGCAGTACTTC	CASSLAGRGDREQYF
TRBV11-2	-	-	TRBJ2-3	TGTGCCAGCAGCTCTTTAGATACGCAGTATTTT	CASSSLDTQYF
TRBV6-5	-	-	TRBJ2-1	TGTGCCAGCAGTTTACGGGCAAACAATGAGCAGTTCTTC	CASSLRANNEQFF
TRBV5-1	TRBD1	-	TRBJ2-2	TGCGCCAGCTCCGAACCGGGACAGGGGGGCACCGGGGAGCTGTTTTTT	CASSEPGQGGTGELFF
TRBV19	-	-	TRBJ2-7	TGTGCCAGTAGGGGGAATTTCTACGAGCAGTACTTC	CASRGNFYEQYF
TRBV11-2	-	-	TRBJ1-5	TGTGCCAGCAGCTGGGGGGGTGGTAGCAATCAGCCCCAGCATTTT	CASSWGGGSNQPQHF
TRBV20-1	-	-	TRBJ2-7	TGCAGTGCTAGGACTACTTACGAGCAGTACTTC	CSARTTYEQYF
TRBV2	-	once	TRBJ1-2	TGTGCCAGCACCCCGGACAGAAACTATGGCTACACCTTC	CASTPDRNYGYTF
TRBV6-6	-	-	TRBJ2-7	TGTGCCAGCAGTTACCTGGAGGAGGGCGAGCAGTACTTC	CASSYLEEGEQYF
TRBV7-9	TRBD1	-	TRBJ1-2	TGTGCCAGCAGGTCCACAGGGGTTGGGGGCTACACCTTC	CASRSTGVGGYTF
TRBV19	-	-	TRBJ1-2	TGTGCCAGTAGTATCGCTACAGGGAGGAGGAACTATGGCTACACCTTC	CASSIATGRRNYGYTF
TRBV25-1	-	-	TRBJ2-3	TGTGCCACCACGGGAAACACAGATACGCAGTATTTT	CATTGNTDTQYF
TRBV19	-	-	TRBJ1-2	TGTGCCACCGGTCTGACCTGGGCCTCTAACTATGGCTACACCTTC	CATGLTWASNYGYTF
TRBV3-1/TRBV3-2	TRBD1	-	TRBJ1-6	TGTGCCAGCAGCCCCAGACAGGGGGCGTCACCCCTCCACTTT	CASSPRQGASPLHF
TRBV6-5	TRBD1	-	TRBJ2-7	TGTGCCAGCAAGATAGCCGGGACAGGGTACTACGAGCAGTACTTC	CASKIAGTGYYEQYF
TRBV5-8	TRBD1	-	TRBJ1-1	TGTGCCAGCAGCCAAGGACAGGGAGACCCACCTACGGGAGCTTTCTTT	CASSQGQGDPPTGAFF
TRBV21-1	-	-	TRBJ2-1	TGTGCCAGCAGGACAGGGCTCGATGAGCAGTTCTTC	CASRTGLDEQFF
TRBV6-6	-	-	TRBJ1-2	TGTGCCAGCAGTCCCCCCGGGGTAGCTAACTATGGCTACACCTTC	CASSPPGVANYGYTF
TRBV5-1	-	-	TRBJ2-1	TGCGCCAGCAGCACCGGGACTGCGAGCAATGAGCAGTTCTTC	CASSTGTASNEQFF
TRBV20-1	-	-	TRBJ2-1	TGCAGTGCTACAGGGGTTGAGCAGTTCTTC	CSATGVEQFF
TRBV11-2	-	-	TRBJ2-7	TGTGCCAGCAGCTTAGATCAGGGAAGGGCCTACGAGCAGTACTTC	CASSLDQGRAYEQYF
TRBV24-1	TRBD2	-	TRBJ2-5	TGTGCCACCCCCTTAGGTGAGCGGGACCACCAAGAGACCCAGTACTTC	CATPLGERDHQETQYF
TRBV14	-	-	TRBJ2-1	TGTGCCAGCAGCCAAGGTGGTTTTGAGCAGTTCTTC	CASSQGGFEQFF
TRBV7-8	TRBD1	-	TRBJ1-5	TGTGCCAGCAGCTTAGGAGGGGGCTATAATCAGCCCCAGCATTTT	CASSLGGGYNQPQHF
TRBV20-1	-	-	TRBJ2-1	TGCAGTGCTCCCAAGGGATATGAGCAGTTCTTC	CSAPKGYEQFF
TRBV30	TRBD1	-	TRBJ1-1	TGTGCCTGGAGTGTACTGACAGGGGGCGAAGCTTTCTTT	CAWSVLTGGEAFF
TRBV6-1	-	-	TRBJ2-7	TGTGCCAGCAGTGAAGCGGGCAACAGCCCGGAGCAGTACTTC	CASSEAGNSPEQYF
TRBV5-1	-	-	TRBJ2-7	TGCGCCAGCAGCTCAACAGGCAGTTACGAGCAGTACTTC	CASSSTGSYEQYF
TRBV19	TRBD1	once	TRBJ1-5	TGTGCCAGTAGTCCCACAGGGGGGGGACAGCCCCAGCATTTT	CASSPTGGGQPQHF
TRBV5-1	TRBD2	-	TRBJ2-3	TGCGCCAGCAGCTTGGGGGGACTAGCGGGGACAGATACGCAGTATTTT	CASSLGGLAGTDTQYF